The 17 T cell receptor beta chains given below trace back to one sample, sequenced in a study of T-cell reconstitution after alpha-beta-depleted transplantation in children. A library of TCRbeta sequences, prepared with unique molecular identifiers, was generated. TCRdb fed the PCR reads into MiXCR, producing one record per CDR3 protein. This sample has about 690,000 distinct CDR3 sequences, with 16% found just once. Source: PBMCs from the stem cell graft donor, taken from the stem cell graft. The receptors come from a human donor who donated a stem cell graft to a child with acute myeloid leukemia.

This clonotype was seen ten or more times. The J gene is TRBJ1-6, the V gene TRBV20-1, with D unresolved. This CDR3 has 16 amino acids. V was cut by 0 bases and J by 7 bases, with 16 bases left in between. CDR1 DFQATT and CDR2 SNEGSKA come from the germline V gene (reference sequence). CDR3 DNA: TGCAGTGCTAGAGATAAGGGCGGTTTCTTCAATTCACCCCTCCACTTT. Amino acid sequence: CSARDKGGFFNSPLHF.

This clonotype showed up just a few times. The chain links TRBV7-8 to TRBJ1-1, with D uncertain. Germline loops: CDR1 SGHVS, CDR2 FQNEAQ. The CDR3 covers 12 residues. The V gene lost 3 bases and the J gene lost 10 bases, with 12 bases spanning the gap. In DNA form, the CDR3 reads TGTGCCAGCAGCTTGGGTAGGTTAGCAGCTTTCTTT. It is translated as CASSLGRLAAFF.

The CDR3 loop is CASSLGPHQPQHF. CDR3 DNA: TGTGCCAGCAGTTTGGGTCCCCATCAGCCCCAGCATTTT. V and J are TRBV12-3 or TRBV12-4 and TRBJ1-5; D call uncertain. V lost 3 bases and J 5 bases, leaving 8 bases between the germline ends. This CDR3 spans 13 amino acids.

This clonotype was found many times. J is TRBJ2-7 and V is TRBV10-3; no definite D call. The CDR3 extends over 11 amino acids. The germline V gene encodes CDR1 ENHRY and CDR2 SYGVKD. Trimming cost V 10 bases and J 7 bases, with 14 bases left between them. The CDR3 region is CATMADGEQYV. For the CDR3, the DNA is TGTGCCACCATGGCGGACGGGGAGCAGTACGTC.

Regarding this clonotype: This could be a read error, since a much larger clone is one nucleotide away. The gene calls are TRBV15 and TRBJ2-7; D is unclear. Germline V gives CDR1 LNHNV, CDR2 YYDKDF (reference sequence). The length of the CDR3 is 16 residues. V lost 0 bases and J 3 bases, leaving 15 bases between the germline ends. CDR3 region: CATSRDRKGAFYEQYF. As DNA, the CDR3 is TGTGCCACCAGCAGAGATCGAAAGGGTGCCTTCTACGAGCAGTACTTC.

This clonotype has more than one count but fewer than ten. The chain recombines TRBV24-1 with TRBJ2-5; 10 bases align to TRBD1. CDR3 length equals 16 residues. The V segment lost 3 bases and the J segment 1 base; nucleotides outside the gene matches: 4. The germline V gene has CDR1 KGHDR and CDR2 SFDVKD. The CDR3 nucleotides read TGTGCCACCAGTGATCCTTGGACAGGGGGCCAAGAGACCCAGTACTTC. It yields the protein CATSDPWTGGQETQYF.

The J gene is TRBJ1-6, the V gene TRBV7-9, with D possibly being TRBD1 (6 bases). The V end was cut by 5 bases, the J end by 6 bases, with 14 bases between. Per the germline V gene, CDR1 is SEHNR and CDR2 is FQNEAQ (reference sequence). The CDR3 extends over 15 amino acids. CDR3 nucleotide sequence: TGTGCCAGCAGCCCGTTGACAGGTCCTAATTCACCCCTCCACTTT. This sequence encodes CASSPLTGPNSPLHF.

In its sample, this clonotype was seen many times. This rearrangement joins TRBV20-1 to TRBJ2-5; TRBD1 aligns across 9 bases. The V segment lost 4 bases and the J segment 5 bases; nucleotides outside the gene matches: 11. CDR1 and CDR2 from the germline V gene are DFQATT and SNEGSKA (reference sequence). The CDR3 is 15 amino acids. The chain's CDR3 is CSANPGGQGWETQYF. CDR3 nucleotide sequence: TGCAGTGCTAACCCCGGGGGACAGGGCTGGGAGACCCAGTACTTC.

This clonotype has a count of ten or more. V gene TRBV12-3 or TRBV12-4 combines with J gene TRBJ1-3; 9 positions match TRBD1. This CDR3 has 15 residues. V gave up 6 bases and J gave up 4 bases; unmatched junction bases: 7. The CDR3, as DNA: TGTGCCAGCAGGCGACAGGGGGAAGTAGGAAACACCATATATTTT. Its translation is CASRRQGEVGNTIYF.

This chain joins TRBV7-9 and TRBJ1-2, with D possibly TRBD1 on 5 matching bases. The CDR3 is 12 residues long. V lost 7 bases, J lost 8 bases, and 14 bases lay in between. Germline V lookup: CDR1 SEHNR, CDR2 FQNEAQ (reference sequence). In nucleotides, the CDR3 is TGTGCCAGCACCGGGGGGGGAAGAGGCTACACCTTC. It encodes CASTGGGRGYTF. The variable domain in full, with the rest retrieved from reference TRBV7-9 and TRBJ1-2, is DTGVSQNPRHKITKRGQNVTFRCDPISEHNRLYWYRQTLGQGPEFLTYFQNEAQLEKSRLLSDRFSAERPKGSFSTLEIQRTEQGDSAMYLCASTGGGRGYTFGSGTRLTVV.

The gene calls are TRBV6-2 or TRBV6-3 and TRBJ1-1; possible D gene TRBD1, 5 bases. The germline gives CDR1 MNHEY, CDR2 SVGEGT. The CDR3 spans 12 residues. The V end was cut by 6 bases, the J end by 4 bases, with 9 bases between. CDR3 nucleotide sequence: TGTGCCAGCAGATTGGGGGGCACTGAAGCTTTCTTT. This encodes CASRLGGTEAFF.

This clonotype was detected many times. This chain uses TRBV7-2 with TRBJ2-7; 7 positions agree with TRBD1. Germline CDR1 is SGHTA and CDR2 is FQGNSA. Trimming cost V 5 bases and J 3 bases; bases outside gene matches: 7. This CDR3 comprises 14 residues. DNA for the CDR3: TGTGCCAGCAGCAACCCAGGGGACAGCTACGAGCAGTACTTC. Amino acid sequence: CASSNPGDSYEQYF. The entire variable domain, with the rest obtained from reference TRBV7-2 and TRBJ2-7, is as follows: GAGVSQSPSNKVTEKGKDVELRCDPISGHTALYWYRQSLGQGLEFLIYFQGNSAPDKSGLPSDRFSAERTGGSVSTLTIQRTQQEDSAVYLCASSNPGDSYEQYFGPGTRLTVT.

Ten or more counts support this clonotype. The chain carries TRBV20-1 and TRBJ1-2, with 7 bases fitting TRBD1. CDR1 and CDR2 (germline): DFQATT, SNEGSKA (reference sequence). With V trimmed by 0 bases and J by 6 bases, 7 bases remained unmatched. The CDR3 is made up of 14 amino acids. The CDR3 loop is CSARDPTGSDGYTF. The CDR3 DNA is TGCAGTGCTAGAGACCCGACAGGGTCCGATGGCTACACCTTC.

This clonotype appeared a few times. V and J are TRBV30 and TRBJ1-1; D gene uncertain. The V gene lost 3 bases and the J gene lost 2 bases, with 13 bases spanning the gap. Looked up from germline, CDR1 is GTSNPN and CDR2 is SVGIG (reference sequence). CDR3 size: 14 residues. The CDR3 here is CAWSPRTLNTEAFF. The CDR3, as DNA: TGTGCCTGGAGCCCCCGGACTCTTAACACTGAAGCTTTCTTT.

This clonotype was observed many times. V and J are TRBV20-1 and TRBJ2-3; D possibly uses TRBD1 or TRBD2 (5 bases each). The CDR3 is 15 amino acids. V shed 7 bases and J shed 2 bases, with 19 bases lying between them. Germline CDR1 DFQATT, CDR2 SNEGSKA (reference sequence). CDR3 protein: CSGTAGTDVTDTQYF. The CDR3 DNA follows: TGCAGTGGGACCGCTGGGACGGACGTCACAGATACGCAGTATTTT.

CDR3 protein: CSARDFKRGGYNEQFF. In DNA, the CDR3 is TGCAGTGCTAGAGATTTTAAACGGGGGGGGTACAATGAGCAGTTCTTC. V usage is TRBV20-1 and J usage is TRBJ2-1; the match to TRBD2 covers 8 bases. V lost 0 bases and J lost 4; bases outside the gene matches: 8. CDR3 length: 16 amino acids. CDR1 is DFQATT and CDR2 is SNEGSKA in the germline V gene (reference sequence).

This clonotype was picked up many times. V and J are TRBV20-1 and TRBJ1-3; D is undetermined. This CDR3 is 13 amino acids long. V dropped 1 base and J dropped 0 bases, with 4 bases sitting between them. Germline V gene sequence: CDR1 DFQATT, CDR2 SNEGSKA (reference sequence). The CDR3 spells CSARGDSGNTIYF. CDR3 in DNA: TGCAGTGCTAGAGGAGACTCTGGAAACACCATATATTTT.